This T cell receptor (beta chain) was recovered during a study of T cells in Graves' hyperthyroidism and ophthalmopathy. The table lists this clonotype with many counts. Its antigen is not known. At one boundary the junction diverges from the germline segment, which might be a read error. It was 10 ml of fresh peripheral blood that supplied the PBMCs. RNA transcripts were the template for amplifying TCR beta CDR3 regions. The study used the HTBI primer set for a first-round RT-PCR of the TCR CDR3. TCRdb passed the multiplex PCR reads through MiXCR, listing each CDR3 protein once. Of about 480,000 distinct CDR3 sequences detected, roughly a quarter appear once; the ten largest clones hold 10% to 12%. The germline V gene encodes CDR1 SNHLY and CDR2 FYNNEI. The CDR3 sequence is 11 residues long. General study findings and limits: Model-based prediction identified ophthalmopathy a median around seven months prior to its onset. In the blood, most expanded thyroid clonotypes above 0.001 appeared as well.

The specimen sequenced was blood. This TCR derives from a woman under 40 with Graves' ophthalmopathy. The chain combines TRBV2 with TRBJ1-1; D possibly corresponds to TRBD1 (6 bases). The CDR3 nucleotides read TGCGCCAGCTCAGGGGACACTGAAGCTTTCTTT. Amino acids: CASSGDTEAFF.